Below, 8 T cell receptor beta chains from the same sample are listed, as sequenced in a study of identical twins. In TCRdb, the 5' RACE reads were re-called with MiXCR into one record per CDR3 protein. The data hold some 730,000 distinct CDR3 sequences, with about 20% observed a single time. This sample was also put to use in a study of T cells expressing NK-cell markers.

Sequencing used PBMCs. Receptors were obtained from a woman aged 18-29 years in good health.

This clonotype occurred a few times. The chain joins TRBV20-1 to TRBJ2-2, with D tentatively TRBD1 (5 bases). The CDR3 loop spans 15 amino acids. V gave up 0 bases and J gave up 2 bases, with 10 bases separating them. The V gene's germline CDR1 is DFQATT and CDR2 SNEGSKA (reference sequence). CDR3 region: CSARDQGRNTGELFF. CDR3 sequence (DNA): TGCAGTGCTAGAGATCAGGGCCGTAACACCGGGGAGCTGTTTTTT.

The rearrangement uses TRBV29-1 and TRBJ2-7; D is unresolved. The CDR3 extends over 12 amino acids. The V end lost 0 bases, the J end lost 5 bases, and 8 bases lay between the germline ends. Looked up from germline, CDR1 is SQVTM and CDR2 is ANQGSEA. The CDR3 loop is CSVEEVGNEQYF. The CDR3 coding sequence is TGCAGCGTTGAAGAGGTAGGGAACGAGCAGTACTTC.

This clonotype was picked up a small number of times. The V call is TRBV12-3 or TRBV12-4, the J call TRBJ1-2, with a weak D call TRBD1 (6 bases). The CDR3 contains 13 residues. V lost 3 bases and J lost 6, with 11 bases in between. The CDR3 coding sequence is TGTGCCAGCAGTTTTTTCAGGGGTAATGGCTACACCTTC. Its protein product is CASSFFRGNGYTF.

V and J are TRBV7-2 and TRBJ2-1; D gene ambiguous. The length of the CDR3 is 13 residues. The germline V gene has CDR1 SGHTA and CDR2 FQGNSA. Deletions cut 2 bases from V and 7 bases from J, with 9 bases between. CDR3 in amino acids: CASSLQVLNEQFF. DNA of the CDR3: TGTGCCAGCAGCTTACAGGTACTGAATGAGCAGTTCTTC.

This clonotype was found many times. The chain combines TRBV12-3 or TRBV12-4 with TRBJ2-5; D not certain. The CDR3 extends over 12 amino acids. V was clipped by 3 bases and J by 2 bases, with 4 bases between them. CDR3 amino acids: CASSFPQETQYF. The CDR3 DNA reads TGTGCCAGCAGTTTCCCGCAAGAGACCCAGTACTTC.

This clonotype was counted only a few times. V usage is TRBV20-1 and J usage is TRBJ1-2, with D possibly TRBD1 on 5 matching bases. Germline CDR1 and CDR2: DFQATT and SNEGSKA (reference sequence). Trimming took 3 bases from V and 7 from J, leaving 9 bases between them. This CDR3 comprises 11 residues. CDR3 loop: CSASPGTGYTF. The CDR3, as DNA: TGCAGTGCTAGCCCAGGGACTGGCTACACCTTC.

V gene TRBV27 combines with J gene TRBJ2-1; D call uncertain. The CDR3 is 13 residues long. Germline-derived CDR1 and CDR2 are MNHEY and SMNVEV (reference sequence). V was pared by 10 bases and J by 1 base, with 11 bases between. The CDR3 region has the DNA TGTGCCACCCAGAAAACATCCTACAATGAGCAGTTCTTC. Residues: CATQKTSYNEQFF.

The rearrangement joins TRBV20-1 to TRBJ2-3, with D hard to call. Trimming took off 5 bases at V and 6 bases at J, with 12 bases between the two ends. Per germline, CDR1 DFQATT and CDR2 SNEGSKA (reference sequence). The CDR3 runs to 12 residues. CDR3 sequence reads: CSASLLSDTQYF. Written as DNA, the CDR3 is TGCAGTGCTTCCCTTCTCTCCGATACGCAGTATTTT.